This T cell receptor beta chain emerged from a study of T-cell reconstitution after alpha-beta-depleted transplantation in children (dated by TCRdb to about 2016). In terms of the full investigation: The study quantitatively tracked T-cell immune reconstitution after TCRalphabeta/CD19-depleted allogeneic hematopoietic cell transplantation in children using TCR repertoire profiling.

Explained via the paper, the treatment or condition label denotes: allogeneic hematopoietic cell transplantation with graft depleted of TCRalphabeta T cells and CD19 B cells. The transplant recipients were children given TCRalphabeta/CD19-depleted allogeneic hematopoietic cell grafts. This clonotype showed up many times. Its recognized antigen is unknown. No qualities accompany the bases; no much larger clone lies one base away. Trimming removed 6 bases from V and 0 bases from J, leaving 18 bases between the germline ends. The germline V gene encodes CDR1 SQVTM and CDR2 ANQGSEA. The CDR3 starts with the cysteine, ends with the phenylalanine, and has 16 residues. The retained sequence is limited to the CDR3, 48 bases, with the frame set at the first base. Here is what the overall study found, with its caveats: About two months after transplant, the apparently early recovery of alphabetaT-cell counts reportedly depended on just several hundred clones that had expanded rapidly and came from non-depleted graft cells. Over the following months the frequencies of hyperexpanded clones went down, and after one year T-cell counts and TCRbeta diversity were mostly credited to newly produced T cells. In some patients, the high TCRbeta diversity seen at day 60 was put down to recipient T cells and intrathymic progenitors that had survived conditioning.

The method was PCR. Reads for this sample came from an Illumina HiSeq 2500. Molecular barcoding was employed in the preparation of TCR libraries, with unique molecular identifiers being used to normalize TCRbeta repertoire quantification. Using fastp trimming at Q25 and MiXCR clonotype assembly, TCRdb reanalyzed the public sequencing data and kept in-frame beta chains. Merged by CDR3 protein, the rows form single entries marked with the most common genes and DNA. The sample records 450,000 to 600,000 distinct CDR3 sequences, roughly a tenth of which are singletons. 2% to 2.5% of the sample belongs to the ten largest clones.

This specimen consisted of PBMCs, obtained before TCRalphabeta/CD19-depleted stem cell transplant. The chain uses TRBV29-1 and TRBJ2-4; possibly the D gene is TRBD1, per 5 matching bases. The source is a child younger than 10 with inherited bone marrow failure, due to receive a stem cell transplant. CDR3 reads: CSVGDRWALAKNIQYF. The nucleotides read TGCAGCGTAGGGGATCGATGGGCCTTAGCCAAAAACATTCAGTACTTC.